Described below is a single T cell receptor beta chain sequence and its context. Assay: immunoSEQ multiplex PCR; the TCRdb copy retains only in-frame clones and omits some. The data show 120,000 to 150,000 clones, with more than 75% seen just once and 8.6% held by the top ten. Germline CDR1 reads KGHSH; CDR2 reads LQKENI. V shed 0 bases and J 7 bases; nucleotides not matched to a gene: 12. This CDR3 is built from 17 residues. This entry belongs to a study of blood T cell repertoires in COVID-19. As for the study in general: Sample material is recorded as cDNA or gDNA derived from T cells, B-cell-depleted T cells, or PBMCs.

The J gene is TRBJ1-2, the V gene TRBV18, with 9 bases identical to TRBD1. This TCR came from a woman in her forties or fifties with active or convalescent COVID-19. Sequenced sample: peripheral blood. Here the CDR3 reads CASSPPGQGLGIGGYTF. DNA of the CDR3: TGTGCCAGCTCACCACCGGGACAGGGCCTTGGGATTGGTGGCTACACCTTC. Supplemented by reference TRBV18 and TRBJ1-2, the full variable domain reads NAGVMQNPRHLVRRRGQEARLRCSPMKGHSHVYWYRQLPEEGLKFMVYLQKENIIDESGMPKERFSAEFPKEGPSILRIQQVVRGDSAAYFCASSPPGQGLGIGGYTFGSGTRLTVV.